This T cell receptor (beta chain) was sequenced in a study of PD-1 blockade in classical Hodgkin lymphoma. Turning to the study itself: Nivolumab was given intravenously to patients at 3 mg/kg every 2 weeks. Whole-study results and caveats: A significant rise in TCR diversity by C4D1 was seen for CD4+ but not CD8+ cells. The authors have not defined what causes the repertoire differences, possibly disease activity or prior therapy. Patients excluded were those beginning nivolumab under 1 year after ASCT.

Every patient experienced relapse after autologous stem cell transplantation, and brentuximab vedotin exposure varied. Repertoires were generated with immunoSEQ multiplex PCR, while TCRdb's copy carries only in-frame clones and drops some. The sample includes 40,000 to 50,000 clones, about 88% of them seen just once. About this clone: Antigen specificity is unknown.

Germline values: CDR1 SGHAT, CDR2 FQNNGV. This CDR3 has 16 amino acids. Trimming cost V 3 bases and J 0 bases, with 13 bases left between them. This chain connects TRBV11-2 to TRBJ2-3; D may be TRBD1 (6 bases). Source: peripheral blood mononuclear cells (PBMCs), taken before the second cycle of nivolumab. The sequence came from a human donor with classical Hodgkin lymphoma. CDR3 sequence: CASSFLRQVSTDTQYF. CDR3 DNA sequence: TGTGCCAGCAGCTTCCTTAGACAGGTTAGCACAGATACGCAGTATTTT.